This T cell receptor (beta chain) stems from a study of T cells after yellow fever vaccination. As for the study in general: For low cell numbers, libraries were made with SMART-Seq v4 Ultra Low Input.

As TCR cDNA was made by 5'RACE template switching, a universal primer site and UMIs were added. TCRdb reanalysed the 5' RACE reads using MiXCR and keeps one entry per CDR3 protein. The table has about 210,000 distinct CDR3 sequences, approximately 3.3% seen once; the top ten hold about 3%. This clonotype was seen a few times. Its antigen remains unknown. The ends were cut back, 5 bases at V and 4 bases at J, with 14 bases in the middle. Germline CDR1 is SNHLY and CDR2 is FYNNEI. The CDR3 contains 14 residues. Study findings and constraints: Booster samples showed a return of most primary-vaccination clones (roughly 96% CD4, about 88% CD8).

Sequences were derived from CD4+ T cells sorted from PBMCs, sampled 10 days after the yellow fever booster vaccination. The TCR sequence derives from a man younger than 30 who received the YFV17D yellow fever vaccine. The rearrangement links TRBV2 to TRBJ1-2, with D perhaps matching TRBD1 (5 bases). The CDR3 sequence: CASSTLGAIYGYTF. The CDR3 DNA reads TGTGCCAGCAGTACCCTCGGGGCCATCTATGGCTACACCTTC.